The 9 T cell receptor beta chains below come from one sample, sequenced in a study of lymphopenia after photon versus proton radiotherapy. TCRdb keeps only in-frame clones here, not all; method: immunoSEQ multiplex PCR. The sample has some 7,000 clones; more than 75% are singletons. This material consisted of peripheral blood, taken from a patient treated with photon-based radiotherapy. The receptors derive from a man aged 25 to 45 with gastric cancer.

The count of this clone is one. The V and J genes are TRBV28 and TRBJ1-1, with D unresolved. The CDR3 extends over 14 amino acids. Trimming left V 5 bases short and J 0 bases short, with 10 bases between. Germline CDR1 reads MDHEN; CDR2 reads SYDVKM. CDR3 amino acids: CASSPIQMNTEAFF. CDR3 DNA: TGTGCCAGCAGTCCTATCCAGATGAACACTGAAGCTTTCTTT.

The table lists this clone with a count of one. The chain joins TRBV7-2 to TRBJ2-1; TRBD2 matches at 14 bases. V shed 5 bases, J shed 3 bases, and the junction held 9 bases outside the gene matches. Germline CDR1 SGHTA, CDR2 FQGNSA. There are 18 residues in the CDR3. This chain's CDR3 is CASSPLGLAGVLYNEQFF. The CDR3 region has the DNA TGTGCCAGCAGCCCTCTGGGACTAGCGGGAGTTCTCTACAATGAGCAGTTCTTC. The full variable domain, its missing parts supplied by reference TRBV7-2 and TRBJ2-1, is GAGVSQSPSNKVTEKGKDVELRCDPISGHTALYWYRQSLGQGLEFLIYFQGNSAPDKSGLPSDRFSAERTGGSVSTLTIQRTQQEDSAVYLCASSPLGLAGVLYNEQFFGPGTRLTVL.

CDR3 protein: CASRQLANTGELFF. The CDR3 region has the DNA TGTGCCAGCAGACAACTCGCGAACACCGGGGAGCTGTTTTTT. The gene calls are TRBV2 and TRBJ2-2, with D unresolved. Trimming removed 6 bases at V and 0 bases at J, with 8 bases between. The CDR3 has 14 amino acids. CDR1 and CDR2 from the germline V gene are SNHLY and FYNNEI.

The chain uses TRBV13 and TRBJ2-5; tentative D call: TRBD1 (5 bases). V gave up 5 bases and J gave up 4 bases, with 14 bases separating them. The CDR3 is 14 amino acids. Germline CDR1 PRHDT, CDR2 FYEKMQ (reference sequence). DNA of the CDR3: TGTGCCAGCAGCCCTACAGGCCTTAGAGAGACCCAGTACTTC. It yields the protein CASSPTGLRETQYF.

This clone turned up a few times. V and J are TRBV19 and TRBJ2-2; no clear D gene. V was pared by 8 bases and J by 0 bases, with 16 bases between. Looked up from germline, CDR1 is LNHDA and CDR2 is SQIVND (reference sequence). The CDR3 has 16 residues. Here the CDR3 reads CASAPPTAANTGELFF. The CDR3 DNA reads as TGTGCCAGTGCCCCCCCAACAGCCGCGAACACCGGGGAGCTGTTTTTT.

This chain joins TRBV6-5 and TRBJ1-1, with D maybe TRBD1 (5 bases). From germline, CDR1 is MNHEY and CDR2 SVGAGI. Trimming stripped 6 bases from V and 2 bases from J, with 13 bases between. The CDR3 has 14 amino acids. DNA of the CDR3: TGTGCCAGCAGCCAGACAGACAGAAACACTGAAGCTTTCTTT. This gives the protein CASSQTDRNTEAFF.

The J gene is TRBJ1-3, the V gene TRBV6-5; D ambiguous. V lost 10 bases and J 1 base, leaving 8 bases between the germline ends. Germline CDR1 MNHEY, CDR2 SVGAGI. This CDR3 spans 12 amino acids. CDR3 in DNA: TGTGCCACCAGCCAATCTGGAAACACCATATATTTT. It is translated as CATSQSGNTIYF.

This clone is a singleton in its sample. V gene TRBV4-3 combines with J gene TRBJ1-1, with D unresolved. Trimming removed 0 bases at V and 0 bases at J, with 8 bases between. The CDR3 is 15 residues long. Germline assignment: CDR1 LGHNA and CDR2 YSLEER. The CDR3, as DNA: TGCGCCAGCAGCCAAGATCGAGCTTTGAACACTGAAGCTTTCTTT. This translates into CASSQDRALNTEAFF.

V gene TRBV5-8 combines with J gene TRBJ1-2; TRBD1 matches 7 bases. Germline V lookup: CDR1 SGHTS, CDR2 YDEGEE. The V and J ends lost 4 bases and 1 base, in that order; junction bases with no gene match: 4. The CDR3 is made up of 14 amino acids. The CDR3: CASSQGQINYGYTF. CDR3 sequence (DNA): TGTGCCAGCAGCCAGGGACAGATTAACTATGGCTACACCTTC.